Listed below are T cell receptor beta chains from one sample, sequenced in a study of shared clonotypes between healthy human individuals. Produced via immunoSEQ multiplex PCR; TCRdb's table is partial and in-frame only. The sample has 1,400,000 or so clones, around 98.5% seen once. Sequencing input: naive CD4+ T cells sorted from blood. The source is a young man in good health. Both conserved end residues are part of each CDR3. The D gene is left open where the match is weak.

D	V	J	CDR3
NA	TRBV7-9	TRBJ2-6	CAREEGKGQVGANVLTF
TRBD2	TRBV9	TRBJ2-7	CASSFGGTSGRSYEQYF
TRBD2	TRBV7-2	TRBJ2-7	CASSLREGRGYEQYF
NA	TRBV11-2	TRBJ2-2	CASSDRLGGTGELFF
NA	TRBV28	TRBJ1-4	CASSLRHLEKLFF
TRBD1	TRBV11-2	TRBJ1-3	CASSLDRDGTIYF
TRBD1	TRBV28	TRBJ2-1	CASSFLDRENEQFF
NA	TRBV5-1	TRBJ2-2	CASSSGTVDTGELFF
NA	TRBV28	TRBJ1-1	CASSPTGNTEAFF
NA	TRBV7-8	TRBJ1-1	CASSFGPGLMNTEAFF
NA	TRBV27	TRBJ2-5	CASSYRPNGETQYF
TRBD2	TRBV9	TRBJ2-4	CASSVELAGVAKNIQYF
TRBD2	TRBV5-1	TRBJ2-2	CASSLVTSGTGELFF
NA	TRBV11-1	TRBJ2-6	CASSLGQLAGANVLTF
NA	TRBV28	TRBJ2-3	CASGPPTDTQYF
TRBD1	TRBV5-1	TRBJ2-7	CASSTGTGSYEQYF
NA	TRBV6-1	TRBJ1-5	CASSHPTMGNQPQHF
TRBD1	TRBV11-2	TRBJ2-3	CASSPGKTGITTDTQYF
NA	TRBV15	TRBJ2-6	CATSRDLGSGANVLTF
NA	TRBV29-1	TRBJ2-2	CSVVVSLSTGELFF
NA	TRBV7-2	TRBJ2-3	CASKLLVQGSADTQYF
TRBD1	TRBV5-6	TRBJ1-1	CASSVTGGLLNTEAFF
TRBD1	TRBV29-1	TRBJ2-1	CSVVRQGAIEQFF
NA	TRBV6-5	TRBJ2-3	CASSYLGRGTDTQYF
NA	TRBV2	TRBJ1-2	CASRPRDTAWGYTF
NA	TRBV10-3	TRBJ1-5	CAISEGGGVGQPQHF
NA	TRBV27	TRBJ2-6	CASSLIVPSGGGLSGANVLTF
TRBD2	TRBV7-8	TRBJ2-7	CASSLKIIAGKSYEQYF
NA	TRBV7-6	TRBJ1-3	CASSLARSSGNTIYF
NA	TRBV5-5	TRBJ2-1	CASRQDSYRSNEQFF
TRBD2	TRBV4-2	TRBJ2-5	CASSQPGLVGETQYF
NA	TRBV5-6	TRBJ2-2	CASSFPWANTGELFF
TRBD2	TRBV4-3	TRBJ2-7	CASSQRLAGVYEQYF
TRBD2	TRBV2	TRBJ2-2	CASNGLANTGELFF
NA	TRBV28	TRBJ1-2	CASAGPSLISGYTF
NA	TRBV11-2	TRBJ2-7	CASSPLSGALSEQYF
TRBD2	TRBV27	TRBJ2-1	CASSLAGGFYNEQFF